The 9 T cell receptor beta chains in this list originate from one sample, sequenced in a study of OX40 agonist ivuxolimab in advanced cancers. The data were produced by immunoSEQ multiplex PCR, yet TCRdb's version contains in-frame clones alone and is incomplete. The sample has tens of thousands of clones; roughly four fifths are singletons. The input for sequencing was CD4+ or CD8+ T cells sorted from blood, taken in a trial of the OX40 agonist ivuxolimab. These receptors were taken from an adult with an advanced solid tumor such as melanoma, head and neck, liver or kidney cancer.

V and J are TRBV5-8 and TRBJ2-7; TRBD1 matches at 9 bases. The CDR3 length is 13 residues. Germline V CDR1 and CDR2: SGHTS, YDEGEE. V was clipped by 3 bases and J by 6 bases; unmatched bases: 4. This CDR3 reads CASSWDRVGEQYF. The CDR3 region has the DNA TGTGCCAGCAGCTGGGACAGGGTTGGCGAGCAGTACTTC. Drawing the rest from reference TRBV5-8 and TRBJ2-7, the complete variable domain is EAGVTQSPTHLIKTRGQQATLRCSPISGHTSVYWYQQALGLGLQFLLWYDEGEERNRGNFPPRFSGRQFPNYSSELNVNALELEDSALYLCASSWDRVGEQYFGPGTRLTVT.

The chain has TRBV7-9 and TRBJ2-7; D not resolved. This CDR3 region has 12 residues. Germline loops: CDR1 SEHNR, CDR2 FQNEAQ (reference sequence). The V end was cut by 5 bases, the J end by 5 bases, with 10 bases between. CDR3 DNA sequence: TGTGCCAGCAGCGCCAGGTTCCACGAGCAGTACTTC. It specifies CASSARFHEQYF.

This chain connects TRBV5-8 to TRBJ1-5; no reliable D call. This CDR3 has 17 residues. CDR1 is SGHTS, CDR2 YDEGEE, per germline. V gave up 0 bases and J gave up 0 bases, with 13 bases separating them. The CDR3 nucleotides read TGTGCCAGCAGCTTGGAGGGCCCCGGTGCTAGCAATCAGCCCCAGCATTTT. Translating gives CASSLEGPGASNQPQHF.

The chain has TRBV9 and TRBJ1-1; TRBD1 aligns across 8 bases. The J segment lost 0 bases and the V segment lost 6 bases, leaving 4 bases of the junction unmatched. The CDR3 is 14 residues long. Germline CDR1 SGDLS, CDR2 YYNGEE. The CDR3 bases are TGTGCCAGCACCGCAGGGGGCTTGAACACTGAAGCTTTCTTT. Translating gives CASTAGGLNTEAFF. Full variable domain (rest looked up from reference TRBV9 and TRBJ1-1): DSGVTQTPKHLITATGQRVTLRCSPRSGDLSVYWYQQSLDQGLQFLIQYYNGEERAKGNILERFSAQQFPDLHSELNLSSLELGDSALYFCASTAGGLNTEAFFGQGTRLTVV.

The V call is TRBV10-3, the J call TRBJ2-7, with D perhaps TRBD2 (5 bases). The germline gives CDR1 ENHRY, CDR2 SYGVKD. The V and J ends lost 10 bases and 4 bases respectively, with 20 bases between them. CDR3 length equals 14 residues. For the CDR3, the DNA is TGTGCCACCCAAGACGGGATTCCGACTTACGAGCAGTACTTC. Translating gives CATQDGIPTYEQYF.

The J gene is TRBJ2-3, the V gene TRBV7-9; 8 bases line up with TRBD2. Trimming removed 0 bases from V and 3 bases from J; junction bases left unmatched: 8. This CDR3 contains 17 residues. Germline V gene data show CDR1 as SEHNR and CDR2 as FQNEAQ (reference sequence). CDR3 amino acids: CASSLAFGGGKTDTQYF. For the CDR3, the DNA is TGTGCCAGCAGCTTAGCGTTCGGCGGGGGGAAGACAGATACGCAGTATTTT.

Only a few counts were recorded for this clone. V usage is TRBV16 and J usage is TRBJ1-6; D is perhaps TRBD1 (6 bases). Germline-derived CDR1 and CDR2 are KGHSY and FQNENV. The CDR3 has 16 residues. V dropped 4 bases and J dropped 5 bases, with 15 bases sitting between them. Written as DNA, the CDR3 is TGTGCCAGCAGCCCCCCACAGGGAATAGATAATTCACCCCTCCACTTT. As protein: CASSPPQGIDNSPLHF.

The sample holds one count of this clone. This rearrangement joins TRBV6-5 to TRBJ1-1, with TRBD1 matching over 7 bases. The CDR3 contains 15 residues. The V gene's germline CDR1 is MNHEY and CDR2 SVGAGI. Losses at the gene ends were 5 bases for V and 3 bases for J; bases not matched to a gene: 9. CDR3 residues: CASSRNRGLDTEAFF. Here the CDR3 DNA reads TGTGCCAGCAGTAGAAACAGGGGATTAGACACTGAAGCTTTCTTT.

The rearrangement links TRBV5-4 to TRBJ2-7, with 8 nucleotides matching TRBD2. From germline, CDR1 is SGHNT and CDR2 YYREEE (reference sequence). This CDR3 is 15 amino acids long. The V segment lost 7 bases and the J segment 4 bases; nucleotides outside the gene matches: 13. CDR3 sequence (DNA): TGTGCCAGCGGTGGTAGCGGGGACCCGGGATACGAGCAGTACTTC. It codes for CASGGSGDPGYEQYF.